This TCR beta chain was recovered during a study of Ad26.COV2.S vaccination and SARS-CoV-2 variants. This clone has only one observation. Its antigen remains unknown. Whole-study results and caveats: Breadth and depth estimates from TCRs may understate total T cell responses. People who got the vaccine or the placebo had similar non-spike TCR breadth. Substantial response breadth was reportedly seen for spike-specific CD8+ and CD4+ T cells after vaccination.

With 1 base clipped from V and 9 bases from J, the junction kept 8 bases outside the gene matches. The CDR3 is made up of 16 amino acids. Looked up from germline, CDR1 is SGHVS and CDR2 is FQNEAQ. The table came from immunoSEQ multiplex PCR; TCRdb's copy has only in-frame clones and leaves some out. The table records about 350,000 clones, roughly nine tenths of them present only once. The receptor was derived from a human donor who had recovered from COVID-19. The specimen comprised peripheral blood, sampled after recovery from COVID-19. The chain couples TRBV7-8 to TRBJ2-1; 11 bases are shared with TRBD2. The CDR3 region has the DNA TGTGCCAGCAGCTTAGTTGGTCTAGCGGGGGGCGGTGAGCAGTTCTTC. This gives the protein CASSLVGLAGGGEQFF. Full variable domain (remainder filled in from reference TRBV7-8 and TRBJ2-1): GAGVSQSPRYKVAKRGQDVALRCDPISGHVSLFWYQQALGQGPEFLTYFQNEAQLDKSGLPSDRFFAERPEGSVSTLKIQRTQQEDSAVYLCASSLVGLAGGGEQFFGPGTRLTVL.